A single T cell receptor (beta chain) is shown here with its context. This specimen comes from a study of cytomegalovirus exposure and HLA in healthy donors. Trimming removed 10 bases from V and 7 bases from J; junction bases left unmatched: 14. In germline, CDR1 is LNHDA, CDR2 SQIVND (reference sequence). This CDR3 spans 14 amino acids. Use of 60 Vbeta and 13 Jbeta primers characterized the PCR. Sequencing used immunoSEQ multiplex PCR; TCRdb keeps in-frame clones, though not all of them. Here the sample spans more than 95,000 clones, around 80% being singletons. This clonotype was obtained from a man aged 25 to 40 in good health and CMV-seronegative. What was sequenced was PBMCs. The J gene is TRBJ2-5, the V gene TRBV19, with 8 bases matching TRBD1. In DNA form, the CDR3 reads TGTGCCACTTCACCGACAGGGGCTCTGGGGACCCAGTACTTC. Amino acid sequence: CATSPTGALGTQYF.